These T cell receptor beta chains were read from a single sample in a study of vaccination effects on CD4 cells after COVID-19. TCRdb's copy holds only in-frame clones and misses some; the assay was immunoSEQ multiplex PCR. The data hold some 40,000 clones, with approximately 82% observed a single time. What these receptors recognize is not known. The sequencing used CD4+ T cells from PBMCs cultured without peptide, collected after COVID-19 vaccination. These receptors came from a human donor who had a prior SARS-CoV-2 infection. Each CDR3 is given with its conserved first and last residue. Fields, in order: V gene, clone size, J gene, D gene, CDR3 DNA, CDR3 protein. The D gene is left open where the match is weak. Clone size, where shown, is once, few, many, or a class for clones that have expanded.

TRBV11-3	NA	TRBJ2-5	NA	TGTGCCAGCAGCGGCACAGGAGAGACCCAGTACTTC	CASSGTGETQYF
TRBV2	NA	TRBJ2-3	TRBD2	TGTGCCAGCCGTGAGGCTAGCGGGAGGAAACGCACAGATACGCAGTATTTT	CASREASGRKRTDTQYF
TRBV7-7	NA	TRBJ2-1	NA	TGTGCTAGCAGCTTAGAACGATTGAATGAGCAGTTCTTC	CASSLERLNEQFF
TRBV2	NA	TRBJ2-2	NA	TGTGCCAGCATTAGATTGGTGTACACCGGGGAGCTGTTTTTT	CASIRLVYTGELFF
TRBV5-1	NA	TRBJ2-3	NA	TGCGCCAGCAAGGAGGGGCCTAACACAGATACGCAGTATTTT	CASKEGPNTDTQYF
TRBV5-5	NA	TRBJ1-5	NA	TGTGCCAGCAGCTTCTCCGGGACAAGGGGCGATCAGCCCCAGCATTTT	CASSFSGTRGDQPQHF
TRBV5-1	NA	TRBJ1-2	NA	TGCGCCAGCAGCCCCGGACACCCGAACTATGGCTACACCTTC	CASSPGHPNYGYTF
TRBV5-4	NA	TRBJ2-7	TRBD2	TGTGCCAGCAGCCTACTAGCGGGGACCCCCTACGAGCAGTACTTC	CASSLLAGTPYEQYF
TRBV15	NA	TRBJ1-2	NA	TGTGCCACCAGCAGGGCCTTTAGTGGCTACACCTTC	CATSRAFSGYTF
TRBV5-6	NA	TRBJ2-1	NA	TGTGCCAGCAGCAAGGACACTTACAATGAGCAGTTCTTC	CASSKDTYNEQFF
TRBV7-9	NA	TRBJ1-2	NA	TGTGCCAGCAGCTTAGTGGGGGTCTATGGCTACACCTTC	CASSLVGVYGYTF
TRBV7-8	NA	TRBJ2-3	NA	TGTGCCAGCAGCCGACCCAACAGGAGAGATACGCAGTATTTT	CASSRPNRRDTQYF
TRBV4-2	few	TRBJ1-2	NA	TGTGCCAGCAGCCAAGTCAGGGAGCTAGACTATGGCTACACCTTC	CASSQVRELDYGYTF
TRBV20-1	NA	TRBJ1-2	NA	TGCAGTGCCGGTGGCATTTATGGCTACACCTTC	CSAGGIYGYTF
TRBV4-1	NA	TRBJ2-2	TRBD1	TGCGCCAGCAGCCTCCCGACAGGGAAACTAGGCCTATCGAACACCGGGGAGCTGTTTTTT	CASSLPTGKLGLSNTGELFF
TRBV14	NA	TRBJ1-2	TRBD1	TGTGCCAGCAGCCAAGAGCGGGACAGATCTTTGGGGTATGGCTACACCTTC	CASSQERDRSLGYGYTF
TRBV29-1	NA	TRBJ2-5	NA	TGCAGCCTCCTGGGGAAGGGGAGTGGTGTAGAGACCCAGTACTTC	CSLLGKGSGVETQYF
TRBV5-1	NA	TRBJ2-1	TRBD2	TGCGCCAGCAGCTTCAACCCCGGGACTAGCGGTTACAATGAGCAGTTCTTC	CASSFNPGTSGYNEQFF
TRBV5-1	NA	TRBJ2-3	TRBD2	TGCGCCAGCAGCCCAGGGACTAGCGGGAGGGGCACAGATACGCAGTATTTT	CASSPGTSGRGTDTQYF
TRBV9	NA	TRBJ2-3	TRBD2	TGTGCCAGCAGCGTAGCGGTAGCGGGGGCTAGCACAGATACGCAGTATTTT	CASSVAVAGASTDTQYF
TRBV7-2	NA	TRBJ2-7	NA	TGTGCCAGCAGCTTAGCCCTCGGGGTTAAGCAGTACTTC	CASSLALGVKQYF
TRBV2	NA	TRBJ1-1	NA	TGTGCCAGCAGTGGGGGACGTCTTATGAACACTGAAGCTTTCTTT	CASSGGRLMNTEAFF
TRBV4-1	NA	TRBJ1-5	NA	TGCGCCAGCAGCCAAGATGTTGGTAGGGCCGGCAATCAGCCCCAGCATTTT	CASSQDVGRAGNQPQHF
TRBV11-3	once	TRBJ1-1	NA	TGTGCCAGCAGCTTAGATGAGTCAGGGAACACTGAAGCTTTCTTT	CASSLDESGNTEAFF